This T cell receptor (beta chain) was obtained from a study of tumor-infiltrating lymphocytes in oesophageal squamous cell carcinoma. In this sample, this clonotype turned up a few times. This CDR3 contains 14 residues. V trimming: 8 bases; J trimming: 1 base; junction bases outside the gene matches: 2. Germline-derived CDR1 and CDR2 are MRHNA and SNTAGT. TCRdb reanalysed the PCR reads using MiXCR and keeps one entry per CDR3 protein. Of about 2,500 distinct CDR3 sequences listed, under 15% are singletons. V usage is TRBV6-4 and J usage is TRBJ2-2, with 9 bases identical to TRBD1. The sequenced sample consisted of esophageal tumor tissue. The sequence came from a male donor with esophageal squamous cell carcinoma. The CDR3 region has the DNA TGTGCCAGCTCGGGACAGGGGAACACCGGGGAGCTGTTTTTT. This encodes CASSGQGNTGELFF.